One sample yielded the 27 T cell receptor beta chains listed below, sequenced in a study of CD8 T cells in ankylosing spondylitis. TCRdb recomputed calls from the 5' RACE reads with MiXCR, one row per CDR3 protein. The sample lists approximately 250,000 distinct CDR3 sequences; approximately 24% were seen once. Sequencing was done on a sample of blood, either unsorted or a sorted T cell fraction (not recorded which). The receptors come from a male donor with ankylosing spondylitis or in good health (not recorded which).

This clonotype has a count of ten or more. V gene TRBV12-3 or TRBV12-4 combines with J gene TRBJ1-2; unclear D gene. V shed 7 bases and J shed 8 bases, with 14 bases lying between them. The CDR3 spans 12 residues. The CDR3 DNA reads TGTGCCAGCATCCAGGATCGGGGAGGCTACACCTTC. This translates into CASIQDRGGYTF.

The chain uses TRBV2 and TRBJ1-1; D gene uncertain. V shed 4 bases and J shed 1 base, with 10 bases lying between them. Germline-derived CDR1 and CDR2 are SNHLY and FYNNEI. This CDR3 comprises 14 residues. CDR3 DNA: TGTGCCAGCAGTGCCTATGACTGGAACACTGAAGCTTTCTTT. Protein sequence: CASSAYDWNTEAFF.

The chain is built from TRBV20-1 and TRBJ2-5; 8 bases are a match to TRBD1. Germline CDR1 and CDR2: DFQATT and SNEGSKA (reference sequence). The ends lost 6 bases at V and 4 bases at J; junction bases unmatched: 10. The CDR3 runs to 14 residues. The CDR3 DNA reads TGCAGTGCCTGGACAGGGCAGAAGGGAGAGACCCAGTACTTC. Amino acids: CSAWTGQKGETQYF.

This chain links TRBV7-3 with TRBJ2-3; TRBD1 agrees at 7 bases. Germline-derived CDR1 and CDR2 are SGHTA and FQGTGA. This CDR3 is 13 amino acids long. Losses at the gene ends were 5 bases for V and 5 bases for J; bases not matched to a gene: 4. The CDR3 loop reads CASSDDRVDTQYF. DNA for the CDR3: TGTGCCAGCAGCGACGACAGGGTAGATACGCAGTATTTT.

In its sample, this clonotype was seen a few times. V usage is TRBV12-3 or TRBV12-4 and J usage is TRBJ2-7, with 9 bases aligning to TRBD1. The CDR3 runs to 16 residues. The junction had 6 bases not matched to a gene; V was cut back by 3 bases and J by 0 bases. The CDR3 region has the DNA TGTGCCAGCAGTTTCCCTTGGACAGGGGACTCCTACGAGCAGTACTTC. As protein: CASSFPWTGDSYEQYF.

In its sample, this clonotype was seen a few times. The chain couples TRBV6-5 to TRBJ2-6; D not resolved. V was shortened by 2 bases and J by 1 base, with 6 bases between the two germline ends. In germline, CDR1 is MNHEY, CDR2 SVGAGI. The CDR3 extends over 15 amino acids. The CDR3 sequence: CASSYALSGANVLTF. The DNA for the CDR3 is TGTGCCAGCAGTTACGCGCTATCTGGGGCCAACGTCCTGACTTTC.

The sample holds many counts of this clonotype. This chain links TRBV20-1 with TRBJ2-6, with a weak D call TRBD2 (5 bases). Germline V gene data show CDR1 as DFQATT and CDR2 as SNEGSKA (reference sequence). The CDR3 has 14 amino acids. V was clipped by 3 bases and J by 2 bases, with 8 bases between them. The CDR3 bases are TGCAGTGCTAGGCGGGCCACTGGGGCCAACGTCCTGACTTTC. Amino acids: CSARRATGANVLTF.

There are a few counts of this clonotype. This sequence joins TRBV20-1 and TRBJ2-1; 7 nucleotides align to TRBD1. The CDR3 has 14 residues. Germline assignment: CDR1 DFQATT and CDR2 SNEGSKA (reference sequence). V was pared by 3 bases and J by 6 bases, with 8 bases of the junction left unmatched. CDR3 region: CSASKGAYSNEQFF. The CDR3 DNA reads as TGCAGTGCTAGCAAGGGGGCATATTCCAATGAGCAGTTCTTC.

This clonotype was counted only a few times. This chain links TRBV7-2 with TRBJ2-7; D is perhaps TRBD1 (5 bases). Germline CDR1 is SGHTA and CDR2 is FQGNSA. Trimming removed 3 bases from V and 3 bases from J, with 12 bases in between. This CDR3 is 14 amino acids long. CDR3 sequence (DNA): TGTGCCAGCAGCTTTCAGCAGGGCCACTACGAGCAGTACTTC. It yields the protein CASSFQQGHYEQYF.

This clonotype has more than one count but fewer than ten. This chain uses TRBV7-2 with TRBJ1-6; D gene unclear. The CDR3 runs 15 residues. The V gene's germline CDR1 is SGHTA and CDR2 FQGNSA. The V end was cut by 5 bases, the J end by 6 bases, with 14 bases between. CDR3 region: CASSRRAAGNSPLHF. Written as DNA, the CDR3 is TGTGCCAGCAGCCGGCGGGCAGCGGGTAATTCACCCCTCCACTTT.

The chain uses TRBV18 and TRBJ2-3; a weak D match, TRBD1 (5 bases). Germline loops: CDR1 KGHSH, CDR2 LQKENI. The CDR3 runs to 15 residues. Trimming shortened V by 3 bases and J by 1 base, and 11 bases separated the two germline ends. The CDR3 region has the DNA TGTGCCAGCTCACCCCCGACAGACCGCACAGATACGCAGTATTTT. The encoded protein is CASSPPTDRTDTQYF. Full variable domain (missing parts from reference TRBV18 and TRBJ2-3): NAGVMQNPRHLVRRRGQEARLRCSPMKGHSHVYWYRQLPEEGLKFMVYLQKENIIDESGMPKERFSAEFPKEGPSILRIQQVVRGDSAAYFCASSPPTDRTDTQYFGPGTRLTVL.

This clonotype was seen repeatedly, ten times or more. The chain combines TRBV5-1 with TRBJ2-2, with D perhaps being TRBD1 or TRBD2 (5 bases each). The CDR3 extends over 16 amino acids. The germline gives CDR1 SGHRS, CDR2 YFSETQ. Deletions cut 1 base from V and 2 bases from J, with 12 bases between. The CDR3, as DNA: TGCGCCAGCAGCTTGTCCGGGACCGCTAACACCGGGGAGCTGTTTTTT. It specifies CASSLSGTANTGELFF. Looking up the rest from reference TRBV5-1 and TRBJ2-2 gives the full variable domain: KAGVTQTPRYLIKTRGQQVTLSCSPISGHRSVSWYQQTPGQGLQFLFEYFSETQRNKGNFPGRFSGRQFSNSRSEMNVSTLELGDSALYLCASSLSGTANTGELFFGEGSRLTVL.

V and J are TRBV7-9 and TRBJ2-5; D is possibly TRBD2 (5 bases). The germline V gene has CDR1 SEHNR and CDR2 FQNEAQ (reference sequence). Between the trimmed V and J ends, which lost 1 base and 3 bases, there was a span of 9 bases. The CDR3 extends over 14 amino acids. CDR3 sequence: CASSLGAVKETQYF. As DNA, the CDR3 is TGTGCCAGCAGCTTAGGAGCGGTAAAAGAGACCCAGTACTTC.

This chain connects TRBV20-1 to TRBJ1-2, with D hard to call. The V and J ends lost 5 bases and 5 bases respectively, with 21 bases between them. The CDR3 extends over 15 amino acids. Per the germline V gene, CDR1 is DFQATT and CDR2 is SNEGSKA (reference sequence). CDR3 in amino acids: CSAPPEHAGYYGYTF. In nucleotides, the CDR3 is TGCAGTGCTCCACCGGAACATGCGGGGTATTATGGCTACACCTTC.

This clonotype was seen a few times. In nucleotides, the CDR3 is TGTGCCAGCAGCCCGTGGGAAGAGACCCAGTACTTC. It specifies CASSPWEETQYF. The rearrangement joins TRBV2 to TRBJ2-5; the D is unclear. The germline V gene has CDR1 SNHLY and CDR2 FYNNEI. V was pared by 6 bases and J by 3 bases, with 8 bases between. CDR3 length: 12 residues.

This sequence joins TRBV25-1 and TRBJ1-1; D not resolved. The length of the CDR3 is 13 residues. The germline gives CDR1 MGHDK, CDR2 SYGVNS. Trimming shortened V by 5 bases and J by 0 bases, and 7 bases separated the two germline ends. The CDR3 is CASSHIMNTEAFF. CDR3 nucleotide sequence: TGTGCCAGCAGTCACATCATGAACACTGAAGCTTTCTTT. Variable domain in full (rest from reference TRBV25-1 and TRBJ1-1): EADIYQTPRYLVIGTGKKITLECSQTMGHDKMYWYQQDPGMELHLIHYSYGVNSTEKGDLSSESTVSRIRTEHFPLTLESARPSHTSQYLCASSHIMNTEAFFGQGTRLTVV.

The J gene is TRBJ1-2, the V gene TRBV20-1, with a possible D match to TRBD1 (6 bases). This CDR3 comprises 14 residues. V was shortened by 3 bases and J by 9 bases, with 20 bases between the two germline ends. Germline V gives CDR1 DFQATT, CDR2 SNEGSKA (reference sequence). Written as DNA, the CDR3 is TGCAGTGCTAGGTCGGGGGGGCGCGTAGAAAGCTACACCTTC. Its translation: CSARSGGRVESYTF.

Only a few counts were recorded for this clonotype. V usage is TRBV10-3 and J usage is TRBJ2-5; D not certain. Germline V gene lookup returns CDR1 ENHRY and CDR2 SYGVKD. This CDR3 contains 14 residues. The ends were cut back, 3 bases at V and 5 bases at J, with 13 bases in the middle. CDR3 nucleotides: TGTGCCATCAGTGACCCTAAGCAGGAGGAGACCCAGTACTTC. Translation gives CAISDPKQEETQYF.

The table lists this clonotype with many counts. This chain links TRBV12-3 or TRBV12-4 with TRBJ2-1, with D unresolved. V gave up 8 bases and J gave up 2 bases, with 13 bases separating them. The CDR3 covers 14 residues. The CDR3 here is CASSTRGTYNEQFF. DNA of the CDR3: TGTGCCAGCTCAACTCGAGGCACCTACAATGAGCAGTTCTTC.

The sample holds a few counts of this clonotype. The chain carries TRBV12-3 or TRBV12-4 and TRBJ2-1; D tentatively fits TRBD1 or TRBD2 (5 bases each). Trimming shortened V by 11 bases and J by 6 bases, and 20 bases separated the two germline ends. CDR3 size: 14 residues. CDR3 nucleotide sequence: TGTGCCGTGGCGGGCAGGGTATGGTTCAATGAGCAGTTCTTC. It specifies CAVAGRVWFNEQFF.

This chain links TRBV6-5 with TRBJ2-5; the D call may be TRBD1 or TRBD2 (5 bases each). The CDR3 runs to 15 residues. V was pared by 0 bases and J by 4 bases, with 12 bases between. The V gene's germline CDR1 is MNHEY and CDR2 SVGAGI. The CDR3 region is CASSYSVGEGETQYF. CDR3 DNA sequence: TGTGCCAGCAGTTACTCGGTGGGGGAAGGAGAGACCCAGTACTTC.

The chain is built from TRBV20-1 and TRBJ1-1; a weak D match, TRBD1 (5 bases). The germline gives CDR1 DFQATT, CDR2 SNEGSKA (reference sequence). The CDR3 has 15 residues. Trimming cost V 5 bases and J 0 bases, with 16 bases left between them. CDR3 DNA: TGCAGTGCTCCCTCGACGGGGGGGATGAACACTGAAGCTTTCTTT. Amino acid sequence: CSAPSTGGMNTEAFF.

This clonotype has more than one count but fewer than ten. V usage is TRBV19 and J usage is TRBJ2-1, with unresolved D. Germline-derived CDR1 and CDR2 are LNHDA and SQIVND (reference sequence). The CDR3 length is 15 residues. Trimming cost V 9 bases and J 6 bases, with 21 bases left between them. The CDR3, as DNA: TGTGCCAGCACAGTAGAGACCAGGAGTACCAATGAGCAGTTCTTC. Translated, it gives CASTVETRSTNEQFF.

This clonotype was observed a handful of times. The chain uses TRBV29-1 and TRBJ1-1; weak D call: TRBD1 (5 bases). V lost 7 bases and J 8 bases, leaving 17 bases between the germline ends. Germline V gives CDR1 SQVTM, CDR2 ANQGSEA. The CDR3 has 12 amino acids. This CDR3 is CSAGQGGLEAFF. CDR3 nucleotide sequence: TGCAGCGCTGGACAAGGAGGCTTGGAAGCTTTCTTT.

There are many counts of this clonotype. The chain recombines TRBV29-1 with TRBJ1-5; possible D gene TRBD1, 6 bases. This CDR3 spans 14 amino acids. CDR1 and CDR2 from the germline V gene are SQVTM and ANQGSEA. Trimming pared 6 bases from V and 1 base from J, leaving 13 bases between. For the CDR3, the DNA is TGCAGCGTCATAACACAGGGCAGCAATCAGCCCCAGCATTTT. This translates into CSVITQGSNQPQHF. The entire variable domain, with the rest obtained from reference TRBV29-1 and TRBJ1-5, is as follows: SAVISQKPSRDICQRGTSLTIQCQVDSQVTMMFWYRQQPGQSLTLIATANQGSEATYESGFVIDKFPISRPNLTFSTLTVSNMSPEDSSIYLCSVITQGSNQPQHFGDGTRLSIL.

The sample holds a few counts of this clonotype. The chain employs TRBV20-1 and TRBJ1-5, with a weak D call TRBD1 (5 bases). The CDR3 extends over 14 amino acids. V lost 4 bases and J lost 4, with 14 bases in between. Germline CDR1 reads DFQATT; CDR2 reads SNEGSKA (reference sequence). The CDR3 reads CSATDHGGNQPQHF. The CDR3 DNA sequence: TGCAGTGCTACGGATCACGGGGGGAATCAGCCCCAGCATTTT.

V is TRBV20-1 and J is TRBJ2-1; D is possibly TRBD2 (5 bases). The CDR3 contains 15 residues. Germline V lookup: CDR1 DFQATT, CDR2 SNEGSKA (reference sequence). V gave up 3 bases and J gave up 0 bases, with 12 bases separating them. The CDR3 DNA is TGCAGTGCTAGCAGCGGCCCCAGCTCCTACAATGAGCAGTTCTTC. It yields the protein CSASSGPSSYNEQFF.